The next 26 T cell receptor beta chains were all read from a single sample in a study of cytomegalovirus exposure and HLA in healthy donors. With 60 Vbeta and 13 Jbeta primers, the PCR was carried out. The data were produced by immunoSEQ multiplex PCR, yet TCRdb's version contains in-frame clones alone and is incomplete. The sample has about 100,000 clones; 65% to 80% are singletons. Source material: PBMCs. These receptors all come from a man between 40 and 49 years old in good health and CMV-seropositive.

This chain joins TRBV28 and TRBJ1-5, with 9 bases matching TRBD1. V shed 6 bases and J 1 base; nucleotides not matched to a gene: 10. From germline, CDR1 is MDHEN and CDR2 SYDVKM. The CDR3 spans 17 residues. CDR3 loop: CASRPSRQGVSNQPQHF. The CDR3 bases are TGTGCCAGCAGACCTTCCCGACAGGGGGTAAGCAATCAGCCCCAGCATTTT.

As DNA, the CDR3 is TGTGCCAGCAGTTTATGGGGGACAGTTGGATCGGAGCAGTACTTC. Amino acid sequence: CASSLWGTVGSEQYF. The J gene is TRBJ2-7, the V gene TRBV28, with 7 nucleotides matching TRBD1. Germline V CDR1 and CDR2: MDHEN, SYDVKM. V gave up 0 bases and J gave up 7 bases; unmatched junction bases: 9. The CDR3 loop spans 15 amino acids.

This clone was counted only a few times. The chain links TRBV19 to TRBJ1-5; no definite D call. Germline lookup yields CDR1 LNHDA and CDR2 SQIVND (reference sequence). The V end lost 7 bases, the J end lost 5 bases, and 12 bases lay between the germline ends. The CDR3 length is 13 residues. In DNA form, the CDR3 reads TGTGCCAGTAAGTATGCCCCGGATCAGCCCCAGCATTTT. It specifies CASKYAPDQPQHF.

This rearrangement joins TRBV4-1 to TRBJ1-1; TRBD1 might be the D (6 bases). The CDR3 is 15 residues long. From germline, CDR1 is MGHRA and CDR2 YSYEKL. Trimming cost V 3 bases and J 3 bases, with 14 bases left between them. CDR3 residues: CASSQGHYPDTEAFF. In nucleotides, the CDR3 is TGCGCCAGCAGCCAGGGACACTATCCAGACACTGAAGCTTTCTTT.

The rearrangement uses TRBV5-1 and TRBJ2-3; 8 bases are a match to TRBD2. The V segment lost 1 base and the J segment 3 bases; nucleotides outside the gene matches: 4. Per germline, CDR1 SGHRS and CDR2 YFSETQ. CDR3 length equals 15 residues. The CDR3: CASSLREGLTDTQYF. The CDR3 nucleotides are TGCGCCAGCAGCTTGCGGGAGGGCCTGACAGATACGCAGTATTTT.

The CDR3 nucleotides read TGTGCCAGCGGGACTAGCGGGTACAATGAGCAGTTCTTC. Encoded protein: CASGTSGYNEQFF. The chain has TRBV6-5 and TRBJ2-1; 12 nucleotides line up with TRBD2. Germline V gene sequence: CDR1 MNHEY, CDR2 SVGAGI. The CDR3 contains 13 residues. J gave up 4 bases and V 8 bases, and 0 bases lay outside the gene matches.

The rearrangement uses TRBV15 and TRBJ2-7; TRBD2 aligns across 7 bases. The CDR3 length is 14 residues. Trimming at V came to 1 base and at J to 5 bases, leaving 5 bases not matched to a gene. Germline V gene sequence: CDR1 LNHNV, CDR2 YYDKDF (reference sequence). This CDR3 is CATSRVAGVDEQYF. CDR3 sequence (DNA): TGTGCCACCAGCAGAGTGGCGGGAGTAGACGAGCAGTACTTC.

On this clone: One junction end disagrees with the germline gene, perhaps due to a read error. The CDR3, as DNA: TGTACCAGCAGTGACCCTAGCGGGGGCGACTCTAAGCAGTATTTT. The encoded protein is CTSSDPSGGDSKQYF. V and J are TRBV2 and TRBJ2-3, with 10 bases aligning to TRBD2. This CDR3 has 15 residues. CDR1 SNHLY and CDR2 FYNNEI come from the germline V gene.

The chain links TRBV9 to TRBJ2-1; 13 bases are shared with TRBD2. The CDR3 consists of 20 residues. Germline V CDR1 and CDR2: SGDLS, YYNGEE. The V segment lost 0 bases and the J segment 3 bases; nucleotides outside the gene matches: 12. The CDR3: CASSVGTWTSGRGIYNEQFF. CDR3 DNA sequence: TGTGCCAGCAGCGTAGGCACGTGGACTAGCGGGAGAGGGATCTACAATGAGCAGTTCTTC.

The CDR3 coding sequence is TGTGCCAGCAGCTCGACTAGCGGGAGGTGGAGTGAAGAGCAGTACTTC. The encoded protein is CASSSTSGRWSEEQYF. The chain couples TRBV13 to TRBJ2-7; TRBD2 aligns across 13 bases. Germline V CDR1 and CDR2: PRHDT, FYEKMQ (reference sequence). The J segment lost 7 bases and the V segment lost 4 bases, leaving 10 bases of the junction unmatched. The CDR3 sequence is 16 residues long. The variable domain in full, with the rest retrieved from reference TRBV13 and TRBJ2-7, is AAGVIQSPRHLIKEKRETATLKCYPIPRHDTVYWYQQGPGQDPQFLISFYEKMQSDKGSIPDRFSAQQFSDYHSELNMSSLELGDSALYFCASSSTSGRWSEEQYFGPGTRLTVT.

This clone is a singleton in its sample. V usage is TRBV9 and J usage is TRBJ1-1; D gene unclear. Germline CDR1 is SGDLS and CDR2 is YYNGEE. The V gene lost 1 base and the J gene lost 1 base, with 8 bases spanning the gap. The CDR3 runs to 14 residues. CDR3 coding DNA: TGTGCCAGCAGCGTAAATGAGGGGAACACTGAAGCTTTCTTT. Amino acids: CASSVNEGNTEAFF.

The chain employs TRBV7-9 and TRBJ1-1, with 10 bases lining up with TRBD1. In germline, CDR1 is SEHNR, CDR2 FQNEAQ (reference sequence). Unmatched junction bases numbered 7, after V lost 6 bases and J lost 0 bases. The CDR3 is 16 residues long. The CDR3 spells CASRPGTGVMNTEAFF. Written as DNA, the CDR3 is TGTGCCAGCAGACCAGGGACAGGGGTGATGAACACTGAAGCTTTCTTT. The full variable domain, with the rest looked up from reference TRBV7-9 and TRBJ1-1, is DTGVSQNPRHKITKRGQNVTFRCDPISEHNRLYWYRQTLGQGPEFLTYFQNEAQLEKSRLLSDRFSAERPKGSFSTLEIQRTEQGDSAMYLCASRPGTGVMNTEAFFGQGTRLTVV.

The V and J genes are TRBV27 and TRBJ1-5; tentatively, D is TRBD1 (6 bases). V was cut by 0 bases and J by 7 bases, with 13 bases left in between. The germline CDR1 and CDR2 sequences are MNHEY and SMNVEV (reference sequence). The CDR3 loop spans 15 amino acids. CDR3 region: CASSLSIQGGQPQHF. The CDR3, as DNA: TGTGCCAGCAGTTTATCGATACAGGGTGGACAGCCCCAGCATTTT.

The chain uses TRBV7-9 and TRBJ1-1; D uncertain. Deletions cut 7 bases from V and 1 base from J, with 10 bases between. Germline V lookup: CDR1 SEHNR, CDR2 FQNEAQ (reference sequence). The CDR3 extends over 13 amino acids. The CDR3 sequence is CASTPQQNTEAFF. In DNA form, the CDR3 reads TGTGCCAGCACCCCCCAACAGAACACTGAAGCTTTCTTT. Full variable domain (rest looked up from reference TRBV7-9 and TRBJ1-1): DTGVSQNPRHKITKRGQNVTFRCDPISEHNRLYWYRQTLGQGPEFLTYFQNEAQLEKSRLLSDRFSAERPKGSFSTLEIQRTEQGDSAMYLCASTPQQNTEAFFGQGTRLTVV.

This clone appeared once. The gene calls are TRBV5-4 and TRBJ2-1; a weak D match, TRBD1 (5 bases). Per the germline V gene, CDR1 is SGHNT and CDR2 is YYREEE (reference sequence). The CDR3 covers 15 residues. Trimming removed 0 bases from V and 2 bases from J, with 9 bases in between. CDR3 amino acids: CASSLGLGAYNEQFF. The CDR3 DNA is TGTGCCAGCAGCTTGGGTCTAGGGGCCTACAATGAGCAGTTCTTC. The full variable domain, with the rest looked up from reference TRBV5-4 and TRBJ2-1, is ETGVTQSPTHLIKTRGQQVTLRCSSQSGHNTVSWYQQALGQGPQFIFQYYREEENGRGNFPPRFSGLQFPNYSSELNVNALELDDSALYLCASSLGLGAYNEQFFGPGTRLTVL.

This clone was seen just once. The V gene is TRBV6-1, the J gene TRBJ2-7; 7 nucleotides align to TRBD1. V was pared by 4 bases and J by 9 bases, with 12 bases of the junction left unmatched. Germline lookup yields CDR1 MNHNS and CDR2 SASEGT. The CDR3 sequence is 14 residues long. Here the CDR3 DNA reads TGTGCCAGCAGTGTACTAGACAGGGTCTGTGCGCAGTACTTC. This codes for CASSVLDRVCAQYF.

V and J are TRBV5-1 and TRBJ2-5; the match to TRBD1 covers 9 bases. This CDR3 is 16 amino acids long. Germline V gene data show CDR1 as SGHRS and CDR2 as YFSETQ. With 0 bases clipped from V and 7 bases from J, the junction kept 10 bases outside the gene matches. The CDR3 DNA sequence: TGCGCCAGCAGCTTGGAAGGGACAGGGAGGTTTGGGACCCAGTACTTC. Translating it yields CASSLEGTGRFGTQYF. The variable domain in full, with the rest retrieved from reference TRBV5-1 and TRBJ2-5, is KAGVTQTPRYLIKTRGQQVTLSCSPISGHRSVSWYQQTPGQGLQFLFEYFSETQRNKGNFPGRFSGRQFSNSRSEMNVSTLELGDSALYLCASSLEGTGRFGTQYFGPGTRLLVL.

This clone was recorded once. In nucleotides, the CDR3 is TGTGCCAGCAGTTCACTAGCGGGGACTTTTACAGATACGCAGTATTTT. This gives the protein CASSSLAGTFTDTQYF. This chain links TRBV28 with TRBJ2-3, with 10 bases aligning to TRBD2. This CDR3 spans 16 amino acids. Unmatched junction bases numbered 7, after V lost 4 bases and J lost 3 bases. The germline V gene encodes CDR1 MDHEN and CDR2 SYDVKM.

This chain joins TRBV7-6 and TRBJ2-5; D gene unclear. The ends were cut back, 5 bases at V and 4 bases at J, with 23 bases in the middle. The germline V gene encodes CDR1 SGHVS and CDR2 FNYEAQ. The CDR3 sequence is 17 residues long. In DNA form, the CDR3 reads TGTGCCAGCAGCCCCAAAAGAGGTTTCGGTTCTGGAGAGACCCAGTACTTC. It is translated as CASSPKRGFGSGETQYF.

The chain uses TRBV23-1 and TRBJ2-1; 16 nucleotides line up with TRBD2. TRBV23-1 counts as an open reading frame of uncertain function. The V gene end was trimmed by 5 bases and the J gene end by 10 bases; junction bases not matched to a gene: 11. This CDR3 is 17 amino acids long. In DNA, the CDR3 is TGCGCCAGCAGTACCTCGGGGACTAGCGGGAGGGCCTGGGAGCAGTTCTTC. Amino acids: CASSTSGTSGRAWEQFF.

The chain uses TRBV9 and TRBJ2-1; 13 bases are a match to TRBD2. From germline, CDR1 is SGDLS and CDR2 YYNGEE. The CDR3 consists of 18 residues. Trimming cost V 4 bases and J 5 bases; bases outside gene matches: 12. CDR3 loop: CASSSSPTGTSGNNEQFF. The CDR3 region has the DNA TGTGCCAGCAGCTCCTCCCCCACTGGGACTAGCGGGAACAATGAGCAGTTCTTC. The complete variable domain, with remaining parts taken from reference TRBV9 and TRBJ2-1, reads DSGVTQTPKHLITATGQRVTLRCSPRSGDLSVYWYQQSLDQGLQFLIQYYNGEERAKGNILERFSAQQFPDLHSELNLSSLELGDSALYFCASSSSPTGTSGNNEQFFGPGTRLTVL.

V usage is TRBV2 and J usage is TRBJ2-7; D is perhaps TRBD1 (5 bases). This CDR3 is built from 14 residues. CDR1 is SNHLY, CDR2 FYNNEI, per germline. The V gene lost 3 bases and the J gene lost 0 bases, with 9 bases spanning the gap. CDR3 in DNA: TGTGCCAGCAGTGACAGGACAACCTCCTACGAGCAGTACTTC. This encodes CASSDRTTSYEQYF.

The rearrangement joins TRBV5-6 to TRBJ2-3; maybe TRBD2 (5 bases). This CDR3 region has 17 residues. Between the trimmed V and J ends, which lost 4 bases and 3 bases, there was a span of 21 bases. Germline lookup yields CDR1 SGHDT and CDR2 YYEEEE. CDR3 amino acids: CASSRYDSREITDTQYF. The CDR3 bases are TGTGCCAGCAGCAGATACGATTCGAGGGAAATAACAGATACGCAGTATTTT.

This clone has just one count. The V call is TRBV6-5, the J call TRBJ1-4, with D unclear. The germline CDR1 and CDR2 sequences are MNHEY and SVGAGI. V shed 6 bases and J shed 1 base, with 12 bases lying between them. This CDR3 region has 15 residues. CDR3 protein: CASRWAQGTNEKLFF. In DNA, the CDR3 is TGTGCCAGCAGATGGGCACAAGGAACTAATGAAAAACTGTTTTTT.

As regards this clone: Other nucleotide sequences from this sample produce the same CDR3. The V call is TRBV9, the J call TRBJ2-3; 11 positions match TRBD2. Germline CDR1 and CDR2: SGDLS and YYNGEE. The CDR3 consists of 16 residues. The trim removed 3 bases at V and 4 bases at J, leaving 7 bases unmatched. The CDR3 loop is CASSGRLAGIPDTQYF. DNA for the CDR3: TGTGCCAGCAGCGGGAGACTAGCGGGGATCCCAGATACGCAGTATTTT.

This sequence joins TRBV19 and TRBJ1-1; D is possibly TRBD1 (6 bases). This CDR3 is built from 15 residues. The V end was cut by 5 bases, the J end by 0 bases, with 13 bases between. Germline V lookup: CDR1 LNHDA, CDR2 SQIVND (reference sequence). CDR3 amino acids: CASSPQDSLNTEAFF. The CDR3 bases are TGTGCCAGTAGTCCCCAGGACAGCCTGAACACTGAAGCTTTCTTT. Based on the CDR3 plus reference TRBV19 and TRBJ1-1, the full variable domain is DGGITQSPKYLFRKEGQNVTLSCEQNLNHDAMYWYRQDPGQGLRLIYYSQIVNDFQKGDIAEGYSVSREKKESFPLTVTSAQKNPTAFYLCASSPQDSLNTEAFFGQGTRLTVV.